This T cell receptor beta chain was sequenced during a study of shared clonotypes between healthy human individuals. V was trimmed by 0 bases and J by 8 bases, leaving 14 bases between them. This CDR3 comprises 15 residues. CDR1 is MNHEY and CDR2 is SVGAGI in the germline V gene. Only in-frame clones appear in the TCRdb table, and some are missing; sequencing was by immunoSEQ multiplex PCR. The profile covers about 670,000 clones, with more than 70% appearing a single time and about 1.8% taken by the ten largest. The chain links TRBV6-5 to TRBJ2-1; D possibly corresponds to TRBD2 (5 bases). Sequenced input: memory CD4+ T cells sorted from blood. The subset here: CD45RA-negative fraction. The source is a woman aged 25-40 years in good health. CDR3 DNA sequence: TGTGCCAGCAGTTACTCGAGTACCTCTAGCCATGAGCAGTTCTTC. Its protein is CASSYSSTSSHEQFF.